This T cell receptor beta chain stems from a study of blood T cell repertoires in COVID-19. In the study overall: Collection of acute and convalescent COVID-19 samples took place in the United States, Italy and Spain. The cDNA or gDNA used as material had been derived from T cells, B-cell-depleted T cells, or PBMCs.

Authors' data handling: Reference gene primer amplification yielded estimated nucleated cell counts. The repertoire was sequenced with immunoSEQ multiplex PCR; TCRdb's copy has only in-frame clones and lacks some. V and J calls and clone size are given by that table; D and trimming were obtained from the DNA. The data hold about 98,000 clones, with approximately 80% observed a single time. This clone was picked up a small number of times. The junction shows a germline mismatch at one end, possibly a read error. The CDR3 totals 12 residues. Germline CDR1 reads GTSNPN; CDR2 reads SVGIG (reference sequence).

The source material was peripheral blood. The rearrangement joins TRBV30 to TRBJ2-3, with 12 bases that match TRBD2. This TCR derives from a man aged 55 to 70 with acute or convalescent COVID-19. CDR3 sequence reads: CAWRLAGGASGF. The DNA of the CDR3 is TGTGCCTGGAGACTAGCGGGAGGAGCTAGCGGTTTT.